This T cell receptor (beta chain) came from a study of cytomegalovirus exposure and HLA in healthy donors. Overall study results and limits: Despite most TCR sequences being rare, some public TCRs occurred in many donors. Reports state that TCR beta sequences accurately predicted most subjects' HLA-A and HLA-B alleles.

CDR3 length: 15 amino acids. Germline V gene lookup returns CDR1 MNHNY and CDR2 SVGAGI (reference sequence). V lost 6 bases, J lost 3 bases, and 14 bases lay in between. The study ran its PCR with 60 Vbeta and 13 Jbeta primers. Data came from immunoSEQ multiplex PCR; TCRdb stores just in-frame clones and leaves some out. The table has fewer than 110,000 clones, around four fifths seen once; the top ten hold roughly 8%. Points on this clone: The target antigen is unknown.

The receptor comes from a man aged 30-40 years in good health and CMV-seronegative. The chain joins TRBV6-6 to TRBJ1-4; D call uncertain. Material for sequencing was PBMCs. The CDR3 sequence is CASRDSGSSNEKLFF. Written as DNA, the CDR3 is TGTGCCAGCAGGGACTCGGGTTCATCTAATGAAAAACTGTTTTTT.